The 23 T cell receptor beta chains presented below share a single source sample, sequenced in a study of Tregs in tolerant kidney transplant recipients. The method was immunoSEQ multiplex PCR; TCRdb's version includes in-frame clones alone and lacks a portion of them. The sample lists some 250,000 clones; around 81% were seen once. The material sequenced was CD4+ T cells from blood. These receptor sequences come from a human donor in good health.

This chain links TRBV18 with TRBJ1-2, with D possibly being TRBD1 (5 bases). The germline CDR1 and CDR2 sequences are KGHSH and LQKENI. Trimming took 6 bases from V and 2 from J, leaving 13 bases between them. The CDR3 consists of 14 residues. CDR3 in DNA: TGTGCCAGCTCTCCCCGGGGGGAAAACTATGGCTACACCTTC. Amino acids: CASSPRGENYGYTF.

The chain has TRBV18 and TRBJ1-2, with a weak D call TRBD1 (5 bases). Trimming removed 5 bases from V and 4 bases from J, with 20 bases in between. Germline V gene sequence: CDR1 KGHSH, CDR2 LQKENI. This CDR3 region has 16 residues. The CDR3 DNA reads as TGTGCCAGCTCATCGAACCGGGACCAGGGCATCTATGGCTACACCTTC. Its translation is CASSSNRDQGIYGYTF.

CDR3 DNA: TGTGCCAGCAGTTTAGTAAGTTTTCCTCCTACCTACGAGCAGTACTTC. Its translation is CASSLVSFPPTYEQYF. The chain employs TRBV28 and TRBJ2-7; D not resolved. Germline CDR1 is MDHEN and CDR2 is SYDVKM. The CDR3 length is 16 residues. Between the trimmed V and J ends, which lost 2 bases and 2 bases, there was a span of 16 bases.

The chain links TRBV5-6 to TRBJ2-7; 8 bases are shared with TRBD1. The CDR3 is 13 amino acids. The J segment lost 7 bases and the V segment lost 0 bases, leaving 3 bases of the junction unmatched. CDR1 and CDR2 from the germline V gene are SGHDT and YYEEEE. The CDR3 region is CASSLGQGFEQYF. The CDR3 DNA follows: TGTGCCAGCAGCTTGGGACAGGGGTTTGAGCAGTACTTC.

The CDR3 here is CSAWGNEQFF. The CDR3 DNA follows: TGCAGTGCTTGGGGCAATGAGCAGTTCTTC. The chain links TRBV20-1 to TRBJ2-1, with unresolved D. The length of the CDR3 is 10 residues. Trimming took off 5 bases at V and 6 bases at J, with 5 bases between the two ends. The V gene's germline CDR1 is DFQATT and CDR2 SNEGSKA (reference sequence).

V usage is TRBV18 and J usage is TRBJ1-4, with D unresolved. Germline CDR1 KGHSH, CDR2 LQKENI. The germline V and J ends were trimmed by 5 bases and 8 bases, with 18 bases remaining between them. The CDR3 covers 15 residues. The CDR3 nucleotides read TGTGCCAGCTCATCGGAATCGGGGATTCAGGAAAAACTGTTTTTT. Translation gives CASSSESGIQEKLFF.

The chain links TRBV7-9 to TRBJ1-5; 7 bases match TRBD1. Germline lookup yields CDR1 SEHNR and CDR2 FQNEAQ (reference sequence). The CDR3 has 16 residues. The trim removed 1 base at V and 3 bases at J, leaving 6 bases unmatched. The CDR3 loop reads CASSLGTGAFNQPQHF. DNA of the CDR3: TGTGCCAGCAGCTTAGGGACAGGCGCGTTCAATCAGCCCCAGCATTTT.

This clone appeared a single time. V gene TRBV7-9 combines with J gene TRBJ1-5, with D possibly TRBD1 on 5 matching bases. Germline CDR1 is SEHNR and CDR2 is FQNEAQ (reference sequence). With 5 bases removed from V and 2 bases from J, the gap between germline ends came to 10 bases. The CDR3 sequence is 14 residues long. CDR3 sequence (DNA): TGTGCCAGCAGCCTTGGAGGGGGCAATCAGCCCCAGCATTTT. As protein: CASSLGGGNQPQHF.

The chain uses TRBV7-6 and TRBJ2-6, with D unresolved. V shed 1 base and J shed 0 bases, with 7 bases lying between them. The CDR3 has 16 residues. Germline V gives CDR1 SGHVS, CDR2 FNYEAQ. CDR3 residues: CASSLVSRSGANVLTF. DNA of the CDR3: TGTGCCAGCAGCTTAGTGAGTCGCTCTGGGGCCAACGTCCTGACTTTC.

This clone was seen only a few times. This chain joins TRBV4-1 and TRBJ1-5; D not resolved. Germline V gene data show CDR1 as MGHRA and CDR2 as YSYEKL. The ends were cut back, 1 base at V and 5 bases at J, with 3 bases in the middle. This CDR3 is 12 amino acids long. The CDR3 loop reads CASSQGHQPQHF. For the CDR3, the DNA is TGCGCCAGCAGCCAAGGTCATCAGCCCCAGCATTTT.

This chain uses TRBV6-6 with TRBJ1-4, with D possibly being TRBD1 (6 bases). Trimming cost V 4 bases and J 3 bases, with 12 bases left between them. The CDR3 consists of 15 residues. Germline V CDR1 and CDR2: MNHNY, SVGAGI (reference sequence). This CDR3 reads CASSSAQGPNEKLFF. For the CDR3, the DNA is TGTGCCAGCAGTTCCGCACAGGGCCCTAATGAAAAACTGTTTTTT.

The J gene is TRBJ2-1, the V gene TRBV7-9; D possibly corresponds to TRBD2 (5 bases). Trimming took 5 bases from V and 7 from J, leaving 15 bases between them. This CDR3 region has 14 residues. Germline-derived CDR1 and CDR2 are SEHNR and FQNEAQ (reference sequence). CDR3: CASSLGGPQNEQFF. CDR3 bases: TGTGCCAGCAGCCTCGGCGGGCCGCAGAATGAGCAGTTCTTC.

The gene calls are TRBV11-2 and TRBJ1-5; no definite D call. The CDR3 loop spans 12 amino acids. Trimming pared 3 bases from V and 7 bases from J, leaving 7 bases between. Germline CDR1 SGHAT, CDR2 FQNNGV. The CDR3 protein is CASSFLGQPQHF. CDR3 DNA: TGTGCCAGCAGCTTCCTAGGGCAGCCCCAGCATTTT.

This clone has only a few counts. The chain uses TRBV2 and TRBJ2-2; D is uncertain. The CDR3 runs to 12 residues. In germline, CDR1 is SNHLY, CDR2 FYNNEI. Trimming pared 9 bases from V and 1 base from J, leaving 6 bases between. The CDR3 spells CASCRNTGELFF. The DNA of the CDR3 is TGTGCCAGTTGTAGGAACACCGGGGAGCTGTTTTTT.

The V call is TRBV5-1, the J call TRBJ1-1; weak D call: TRBD1 (5 bases). V lost 2 bases, J lost 3 bases, and 8 bases lay in between. This CDR3 is 13 amino acids long. The germline V gene has CDR1 SGHRS and CDR2 YFSETQ. The chain's CDR3 is CASSFQGDTEAFF. The DNA for the CDR3 is TGCGCCAGCAGCTTCCAGGGCGACACTGAAGCTTTCTTT.

This clone has a handful of counts. This rearrangement joins TRBV5-1 to TRBJ2-3; TRBD2 matches at 12 bases. The CDR3 is 18 residues long. Germline lookup yields CDR1 SGHRS and CDR2 YFSETQ. V shed 5 bases and J 6 bases; nucleotides not matched to a gene: 16. The CDR3 loop reads CASSSLPGLAGSPDTQYF. The CDR3 coding sequence is TGCGCCAGCAGTTCACTTCCGGGACTAGCGGGTTCCCCCGATACGCAGTATTTT.

The rearrangement links TRBV6-5 to TRBJ2-4; tentative D call: TRBD2 (5 bases). The ends were cut back, 5 bases at V and 0 bases at J, with 11 bases in the middle. Germline V gene data show CDR1 as MNHEY and CDR2 as SVGAGI. The CDR3 is 15 amino acids. The CDR3 DNA reads as TGTGCCAGCAGTCCCCTCGGACTAGCCAAAAACATTCAGTACTTC. It codes for CASSPLGLAKNIQYF.

This rearrangement joins TRBV7-2 to TRBJ2-5, with D possibly TRBD2 on 6 matching bases. Germline CDR1 reads SGHTA; CDR2 reads FQGNSA. The V gene lost 0 bases and the J gene lost 4 bases, with 12 bases spanning the gap. This CDR3 is built from 15 residues. The chain's CDR3 is CASSLAQTRRETQYF. DNA for the CDR3: TGTGCCAGCAGCTTAGCGCAGACTAGGCGAGAGACCCAGTACTTC.

This clone showed up just once. V and J are TRBV25-1 and TRBJ1-2, with D unclear. This CDR3 region has 15 residues. The V gene's germline CDR1 is MGHDK and CDR2 SYGVNS. V lost 1 base, J lost 0 bases, and 9 bases lay in between. The CDR3 coding sequence is TGTGCCAGCAGTGAATGGTCCGGGACTAACTATGGCTACACCTTC. Translated: CASSEWSGTNYGYTF.

The chain has TRBV7-8 and TRBJ1-5; a possible D gene is TRBD1 (5 bases). The CDR3 has 13 residues. The V and J ends lost 5 bases and 7 bases respectively, with 12 bases between them. Per germline, CDR1 SGHVS and CDR2 FQNEAQ. CDR3 sequence (DNA): TGTGCCAGCAGCACAACGGGACGCCAGCCCCAGCATTTT. As protein: CASSTTGRQPQHF.

The chain has TRBV23-1 and TRBJ1-4; 7 nucleotides align to TRBD1. TRBV23-1 is given ORF status, its function remaining uncertain. Trimming cost V 4 bases and J 3 bases; bases outside gene matches: 8. The CDR3 is made up of 16 amino acids. The CDR3 spells CASSPYTGAPNEKLFF. CDR3 bases: TGCGCCAGCAGTCCGTACACAGGGGCGCCTAATGAAAAACTGTTTTTT.

The chain links TRBV5-1 to TRBJ1-2; 8 nucleotides match TRBD1. Germline lookup yields CDR1 SGHRS and CDR2 YFSETQ. Trimming cost V 0 bases and J 8 bases; bases outside gene matches: 9. The CDR3 is 15 residues long. The DNA for the CDR3 is TGCGCCAGCAGCTTGGGCCAGGGGGCGCCTTGGGGCTACACCTTC. Translated: CASSLGQGAPWGYTF.

This sequence joins TRBV7-3 and TRBJ2-2; 8 bases fit TRBD1. CDR3 size: 15 residues. In germline, CDR1 is SGHTA, CDR2 FQGTGA. V was clipped by 4 bases and J by 6 bases; unmatched bases: 7. Here the CDR3 DNA reads TGTGCCAGCAGCTCCCAGGGGGCCCGGGCCGGGGAGCTGTTTTTT. Translation: CASSSQGARAGELFF.